This T cell receptor beta chain was profiled in a study of shared T cell receptors in the human thymus. The CDR3 spans 13 residues. The V gene's germline CDR1 is LNHNV and CDR2 YYDKDF (reference sequence). V was trimmed by 0 bases and J by 6 bases, leaving 5 bases between them. Some clones are missing from TCRdb's copy, which holds only in-frame ones; the method was immunoSEQ multiplex PCR. The sample contains over 60,000 clones, 90% to 95% of which appear only once. This clonotype was sampled from a human donor. The chain has TRBV15 and TRBJ2-2; D tentatively reads TRBD1 or TRBD2 (5 bases each). Sequencing was done on a sample of thymocytes. The CDR3 here is CATSREGAGELFF. The CDR3 nucleotides are TGTGCCACCAGCAGAGAGGGGGCCGGGGAGCTGTTTTTT.